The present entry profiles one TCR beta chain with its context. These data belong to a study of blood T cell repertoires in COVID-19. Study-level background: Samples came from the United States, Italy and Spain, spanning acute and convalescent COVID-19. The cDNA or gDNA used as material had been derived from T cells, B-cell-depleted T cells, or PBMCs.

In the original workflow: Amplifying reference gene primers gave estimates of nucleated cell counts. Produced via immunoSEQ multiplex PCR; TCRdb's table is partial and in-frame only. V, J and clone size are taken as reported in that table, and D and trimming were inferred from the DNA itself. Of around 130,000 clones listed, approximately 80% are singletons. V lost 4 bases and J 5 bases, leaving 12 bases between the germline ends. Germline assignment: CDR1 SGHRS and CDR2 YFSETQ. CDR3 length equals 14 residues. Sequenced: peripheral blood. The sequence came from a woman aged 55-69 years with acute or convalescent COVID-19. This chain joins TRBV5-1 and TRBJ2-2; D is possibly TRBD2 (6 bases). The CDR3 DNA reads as TGCGCCAGCAGCCCTACCGGGACTACCGGGGAGCTGTTTTTT. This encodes CASSPTGTTGELFF.